This is a list of T cell receptor beta chains from one sample in a study of blood T cell repertoires in COVID-19. The data were produced by immunoSEQ multiplex PCR, yet TCRdb's version contains in-frame clones alone and is incomplete. Of about 160,000 clones listed, approximately 85% are singletons. The sample consisted of peripheral blood. All receptors derive from a man between 40 and 49 years old with acute or convalescent COVID-19. CDR3s leave out the opening cysteine and the closing phenylalanine or tryptophan.

v_call cdr3_aa
TRBV30 AWSLGTGTRYT
TRBV18 ASSPMTPVGNQPQH
TRBV28 ASSWDRGGQPQH
TRBV18 ASSRTPSQGIREKLF
TRBV10-2 ASSESRSAGRSGTQY
TRBV7-3 ASSAGQGNEQF
TRBV28 ASSDPGTGVAVDSQPQH
TRBV7-9 ASSWTGGFGNTIY
TRBV13 ASTLTGSGNTIY
TRBV27 ASSLTRWLNEQL
TRBV5-1 ASSPGTGVNYGYT
TRBV24-1 ATSDWNGGTQY